The 9 T cell receptor beta chains below come from one sample, sequenced in a study of T-cell memory formation after mild COVID-19. TCRdb processed the 5' RACE reads anew with MiXCR; each CDR3 protein has one entry. Counted here are some 410,000 distinct CDR3 sequences, 23% occurring once; the ten biggest clones make up roughly 13%. The source material was PBMCs or a T cell subset sorted from them (not recorded which). Receptors originate from an adult woman who had mild COVID-19 (a few samples of this study predate the infection). Cell type and time point are not known.

The chain uses TRBV29-1 and TRBJ1-1; no clear D gene. Trimming shortened V by 5 bases and J by 7 bases, and 11 bases separated the two germline ends. Germline-derived CDR1 and CDR2 are SQVTM and ANQGSEA. The CDR3 is 11 residues long. The CDR3 DNA sequence: TGCAGCGTTCGACAAGGGCTTGAAGCTTTCTTT. Translation: CSVRQGLEAFF.

The genes are TRBV6-2 or TRBV6-3 and TRBJ2-7; 7 nucleotides match TRBD1. CDR1 and CDR2 from the germline V gene are MNHEY and SVGEGT. With 8 bases clipped from V and 3 bases from J, the junction kept 7 bases outside the gene matches. The CDR3 is 13 residues long. In DNA form, the CDR3 reads TGTGCCAGCGGTGAGGCAGGGGGCTACGAGCAGTACTTC. It yields the protein CASGEAGGYEQYF.

This clonotype appeared many times. The chain links TRBV9 to TRBJ2-2; D gene uncertain. CDR1 is SGDLS, CDR2 YYNGEE, per germline. Trimming removed 2 bases from V and 5 bases from J, with 7 bases in between. CDR3 size: 13 residues. In DNA, the CDR3 is TGTGCCAGCAGCGTGACTGGAACCGGGGAGCTGTTTTTT. Protein sequence: CASSVTGTGELFF. The full variable domain, completed using reference TRBV9 and TRBJ2-2, is DSGVTQTPKHLITATGQRVTLRCSPRSGDLSVYWYQQSLDQGLQFLIQYYNGEERAKGNILERFSAQQFPDLHSELNLSSLELGDSALYFCASSVTGTGELFFGEGSRLTVL.

The chain carries TRBV24-1 and TRBJ2-3, with D maybe TRBD1 (7 bases). Germline values: CDR1 KGHDR, CDR2 SFDVKD. The V end was cut by 2 bases, the J end by 2 bases, with 16 bases between. The CDR3 is made up of 17 amino acids. CDR3: CATSDSTTGRFTDTQYF. The DNA for the CDR3 is TGTGCCACCAGTGATTCGACGACAGGGAGGTTCACAGATACGCAGTATTTT.

This clonotype was detected a few times. CDR3 sequence (DNA): TGTGCCAGCAGCCAAGTTGCCGGGAACTACGAGCAGTACTTC. It encodes CASSQVAGNYEQYF. V is TRBV4-2 and J is TRBJ2-7; a weak D match, TRBD2 (5 bases). This CDR3 region has 14 residues. V lost 1 base, J lost 3 bases, and 10 bases lay in between. Germline V gene data show CDR1 as LGHNA and CDR2 as YNFKEQ.

The rearrangement uses TRBV7-6 and TRBJ2-5, with D hard to call. The CDR3 is 14 residues long. In germline, CDR1 is SGHVS, CDR2 FNYEAQ. V dropped 4 bases and J dropped 4 bases, with 13 bases sitting between them. CDR3 region: CASSSKGVRETQYF. In nucleotides, the CDR3 is TGTGCCAGCAGCTCTAAAGGTGTGCGAGAGACCCAGTACTTC.

The sample holds a few counts of this clonotype. The genes are TRBV30 and TRBJ2-3; 12 bases agree with TRBD2. The ends lost 0 bases at V and 4 bases at J; junction bases unmatched: 2. This CDR3 is 15 amino acids long. Germline V CDR1 and CDR2: GTSNPN, SVGIG (reference sequence). The CDR3 sequence: CAWSVLAGGPDTQYF. As DNA, the CDR3 is TGTGCCTGGAGTGTACTAGCGGGGGGCCCAGATACGCAGTATTTT.

The V and J genes are TRBV10-3 and TRBJ1-1; TRBD1 agrees at 8 bases. Germline V gene data show CDR1 as ENHRY and CDR2 as SYGVKD. The junction had 8 bases not matched to a gene; V was cut back by 3 bases and J by 5 bases. There are 15 residues in the CDR3. This chain's CDR3 is CAISEGETGETEAFF. The CDR3 DNA reads TGTGCCATCAGTGAAGGAGAGACAGGGGAAACTGAAGCTTTCTTT.

The genes are TRBV6-5 and TRBJ2-7, with TRBD1 as a possible D gene (5 bases). The CDR3 loop spans 14 amino acids. V dropped 5 bases and J dropped 1 base, with 12 bases sitting between them. Per germline, CDR1 MNHEY and CDR2 SVGAGI. The CDR3 region has the DNA TGTGCCAGCAGTCTACAGGAGAAGTCCTACGAGCAGTACTTC. Translated: CASSLQEKSYEQYF.